What follows are 9 T cell receptor beta chains derived from one specimen sequenced in a study of T cell clonality in common variable immunodeficiency. Here immunoSEQ multiplex PCR was the method, and the copy in TCRdb shows in-frame clones only, minus some. Captured here are approximately 75,000 clones, none seen once; the top ten comprise approximately 0.84%. Material for sequencing was peripheral blood mononuclear cells. The receptors stem from a person between 18 and 69 years old in good health.

The sample holds many counts of this clone. CDR3 sequence reads: CASSQRWGELVNEQFF. The part of the CDR3 DNA that was read is TGTGCCAGCAGCCAAAGGTGGGGGGAGTTGGTCAATGAG. J is TRBJ2-1 and V is TRBV14, with D possibly TRBD2 on 6 matching bases. Read sequence stops 3 residues before the CDR3 end, and the germline J gene provides the missing end. The germline V gene has CDR1 SGHDN and CDR2 FVKESK. Trimming removed 2 bases at V and 6 bases at J, with 17 bases between. The CDR3 runs to 16 residues.

This clone was detected ten times or more. The CDR3 extends 3 residues past the end of the read, so its final part is completed from the germline J gene. The chain uses TRBV20-1 and TRBJ2-7, with 7 bases lining up with TRBD1. The ends lost 0 bases at V and 2 bases at J; junction bases unmatched: 7. Germline V gene sequence: CDR1 DFQATT, CDR2 SNEGSKA (reference sequence). The CDR3 runs 15 residues. Here the CDR3 reads CSARDGDSATYEQYF. The DNA read from the CDR3 is TGCAGTGCTAGAGATGGGGACAGCGCCACCTACGAG.

Many counts were recorded for this clone. The missing CDR3 end, 3 residues past where the read stops, is filled in from the germline J gene. V and J are TRBV5-5 and TRBJ2-2; D gene ambiguous. CDR3 length: 14 residues. CDR1 SGHKS and CDR2 YYEKEE come from the germline V gene (reference sequence). Trimming removed 5 bases from V and 0 bases from J, with 8 bases in between. The CDR3 bases that were read are TGTGCCAGCAGGTGGGCCGCGAACACCGGGGAG. Translated, it gives CASRWAANTGE. The entire CDR3 protein is CASRWAANTGELFF. The entire variable domain, with the rest obtained from reference TRBV5-5 and TRBJ2-2, is as follows: DAGVTQSPTHLIKTRGQQVTLRCSPISGHKSVSWYQQVLGQGPQFIFQYYEKEERGRGNFPDRFSARQFPNYSSELNVNALLLGDSALYLCASRWAANTGELFFGEGSRLTVL.

This clone was observed many times. Coverage ceases 3 residues before the CDR3 finishes, and the germline J gene fills in the end. The chain employs TRBV12-3 or TRBV12-4 and TRBJ2-1, with 11 bases that match TRBD1. The J segment lost 7 bases and the V segment lost 10 bases, leaving 15 bases of the junction unmatched. This CDR3 is built from 16 residues. The sequenced part of the CDR3 DNA is TGTGCCACCCGGACAAGTTGGGGACAGGGGGGTAATGAG. Its protein is CATRTSWGQGGNE. From start to end, the CDR3 is CATRTSWGQGGNEQFF.

In regard to this clone: The read finishes 3 residues shy of the CDR3 end, and the germline J gene is used to complete it. This sequence joins TRBV25-1 and TRBJ1-6, with 7 bases identical to TRBD1. CDR1 and CDR2 from the germline V gene are MGHDK and SYGVNS. The trim removed 6 bases at V and 6 bases at J, leaving 8 bases unmatched. This CDR3 spans 15 amino acids. Incomplete CDR3 DNA: TGTGCCAGCAGACCAGACAGGGCGAGTAATTCACCC. Protein: CASRPDRASNSP. The full CDR3 protein is CASRPDRASNSPLHF. Using reference TRBV25-1 and TRBJ1-6 for the parts outside the CDR3, the full variable domain is EADIYQTPRYLVIGTGKKITLECSQTMGHDKMYWYQQDPGMELHLIHYSYGVNSTEKGDLSSESTVSRIRTEHFPLTLESARPSHTSQYLCASRPDRASNSPLHFGNGTRLTVT.

This clone was recorded at least ten times. The read gets to within 3 residues of the CDR3 end, and the germline J gene fills in the rest. V and J are TRBV7-8 and TRBJ2-5, with 13 bases aligning to TRBD2. Germline assignment: CDR1 SGHVS and CDR2 FQNEAQ. The CDR3 extends over 15 amino acids. V was pared by 5 bases and J by 4 bases, with 4 bases of the junction left unmatched. This chain's CDR3 is CASSGRLAGGETQYF. The sequenced CDR3 bases are TGTGCCAGCAGCGGTCGACTAGCGGGAGGAGAGACC.

The sample holds many counts of this clone. Read coverage stops 3 residues before the CDR3 terminus; the germline J gene supplies the remainder. The chain joins TRBV30 to TRBJ2-6, with a tentative D call TRBD2 (6 bases). The CDR3 contains 17 residues. The ends were cut back, 1 base at V and 1 base at J, with 14 bases in the middle. CDR1 is GTSNPN and CDR2 is SVGIG in the germline V gene (reference sequence). The DNA read from the CDR3 is TGTGCCTGGAGTGGGGGGGTAATTTTGTCTGGGGCCAACGTC. Encoded protein: CAWSGGVILSGANV. The whole CDR3 protein is CAWSGGVILSGANVLTF.

This clone was picked up many times. One end of the junction fails to match germline, which may point to a read error. The sequenced fragment ends 3 residues before the CDR3 boundary, so the rest is inferred from the germline J gene. The rearrangement links TRBV4-2 to TRBJ2-3; TRBD1 matches at 9 bases. Germline CDR1 and CDR2: LGHNA and YNFKEQ. The CDR3 is 15 amino acids. CDR3 DNA (partial): TGCGCCAGCAGCCCCGGGGACAGGGACACAGATACG. Protein sequence: CASSPGDRDTDT. The CDR3 reads in full as CASSPGDRDTDTQYF.

This clone occurred many times. Read data end 3 residues before the CDR3 end; the end is taken from the germline J gene. The V gene is TRBV10-3, the J gene TRBJ1-5; no clear D gene. Germline V gene sequence: CDR1 ENHRY, CDR2 SYGVKD. CDR3 length: 15 residues. Trimming removed 6 bases from V and 2 bases from J, with 14 bases in between. The CDR3 region is CAIRSGTEGNQPQHF. The CDR3 DNA, read in part, is TGTGCCATCAGGTCCGGCACAGAGGGCAATCAGCCC.